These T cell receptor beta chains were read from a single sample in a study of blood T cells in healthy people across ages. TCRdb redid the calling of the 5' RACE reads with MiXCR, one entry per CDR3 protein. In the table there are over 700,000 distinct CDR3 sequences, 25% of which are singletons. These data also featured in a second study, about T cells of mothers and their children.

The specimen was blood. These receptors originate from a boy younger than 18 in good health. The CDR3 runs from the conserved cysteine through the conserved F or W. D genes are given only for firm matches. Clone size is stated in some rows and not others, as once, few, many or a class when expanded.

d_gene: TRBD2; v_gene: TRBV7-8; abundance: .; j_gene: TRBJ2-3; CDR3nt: TGTGCCAGCAGCAAGGGACTAGCGGGAGATACGCAGTATTTT; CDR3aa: CASSKGLAGDTQYF
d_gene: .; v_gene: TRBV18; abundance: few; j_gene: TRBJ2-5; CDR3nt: TGTGCCAGCTCACCACATGCCGGGTCTATGCAGTACTTC; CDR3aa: CASSPHAGSMQYF
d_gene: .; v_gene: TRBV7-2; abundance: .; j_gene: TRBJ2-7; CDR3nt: TGTGCCAGCAGCTTAGTGGAGTCAGACAACTACGAGCAGTACTTC; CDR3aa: CASSLVESDNYEQYF
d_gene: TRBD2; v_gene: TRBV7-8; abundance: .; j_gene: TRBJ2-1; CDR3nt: TGTGCCAGCAGCATCAAATCCACTAGCGGGAGCAACAATGAGCAGTTCTTC; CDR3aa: CASSIKSTSGSNNEQFF
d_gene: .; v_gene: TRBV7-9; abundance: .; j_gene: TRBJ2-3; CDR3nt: TGTGCCAGCAGCTTAGCCCAGGGTCGCACAGATACGCAGTATTTT; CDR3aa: CASSLAQGRTDTQYF
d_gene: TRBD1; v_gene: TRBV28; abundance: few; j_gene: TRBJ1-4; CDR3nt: TGTGCCAGCAGATTCGGACAGGGGAATAATGAAAAACTGTTTTTT; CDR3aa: CASRFGQGNNEKLFF
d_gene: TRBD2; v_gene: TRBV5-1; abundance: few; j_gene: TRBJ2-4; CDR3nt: TGCGCCAGCAGCTTTAGCGGGAGACGCGACATTCAGTACTTC; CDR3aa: CASSFSGRRDIQYF
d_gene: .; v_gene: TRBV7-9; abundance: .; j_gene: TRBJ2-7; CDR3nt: TGTGCCAGCAGCTCAGAGGACAGAAACTACTACGAGCAGTACTTC; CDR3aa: CASSSEDRNYYEQYF
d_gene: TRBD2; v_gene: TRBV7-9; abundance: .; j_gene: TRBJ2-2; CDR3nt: TGTGCCAGCAGCTTAGTAGCGGGGTACACCGGGGAGCTGTTTTTT; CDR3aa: CASSLVAGYTGELFF
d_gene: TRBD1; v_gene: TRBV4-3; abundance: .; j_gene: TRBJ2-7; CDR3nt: TGCGCCAGCAGCGAATCCGGGACAGGGACCTACGAGCAGTACTTC; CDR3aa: CASSESGTGTYEQYF
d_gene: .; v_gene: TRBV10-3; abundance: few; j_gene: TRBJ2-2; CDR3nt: TGTGCCATCAGTGACTGGACGGGCACCGGGGAGCTGTTTTTT; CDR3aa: CAISDWTGTGELFF
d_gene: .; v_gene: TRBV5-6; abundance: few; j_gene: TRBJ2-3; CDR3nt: TGTGCCAGCAGCTTGTTGTCGGGGGATACGCAGTATTTT; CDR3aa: CASSLLSGDTQYF
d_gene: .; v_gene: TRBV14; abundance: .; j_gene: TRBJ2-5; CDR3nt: TGTGCCAGCAGCCGGAGCCCCCCGGAGACCCAGTACTTC; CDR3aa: CASSRSPPETQYF
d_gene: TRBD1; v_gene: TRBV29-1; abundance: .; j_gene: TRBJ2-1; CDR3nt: TGCAGCGTTGCGGGACAGGGGACTGAGCAGTTCTTC; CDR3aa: CSVAGQGTEQFF
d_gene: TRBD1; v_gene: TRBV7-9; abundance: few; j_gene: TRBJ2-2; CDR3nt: TGTGCCAGCAGCTTACTTCGTCCGGGACAGGGTATCGGGGAGCTGTTTTTT; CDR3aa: CASSLLRPGQGIGELFF
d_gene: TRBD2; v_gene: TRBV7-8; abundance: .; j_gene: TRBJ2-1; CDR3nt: TGTGCCAGCAGCTTAGACTTCGAGACTAGCGGAGGAGGGCTGTTCTTC; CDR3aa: CASSLDFETSGGGLFF
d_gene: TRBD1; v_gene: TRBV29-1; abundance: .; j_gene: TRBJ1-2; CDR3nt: TGCAGCGCCAACACCGACAGGGCTGGCTACACCTTC; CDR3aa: CSANTDRAGYTF
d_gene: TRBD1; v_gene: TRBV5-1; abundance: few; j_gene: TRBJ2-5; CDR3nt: TGCGCCAGCAGCGAAAGACAGGGTGTGAAGACCCAGTACTTC; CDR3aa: CASSERQGVKTQYF
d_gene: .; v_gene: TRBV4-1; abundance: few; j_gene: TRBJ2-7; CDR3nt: TGCGCCAGCAGCCAAGATATTTGGGGGGCCGAGCAGTACTTC; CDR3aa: CASSQDIWGAEQYF
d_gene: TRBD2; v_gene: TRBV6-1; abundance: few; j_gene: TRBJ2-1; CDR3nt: TGTGCCAGCAGTAGTCGGGGGGAAGAATATATTAGTGAGCAGTTCTTC; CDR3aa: CASSSRGEEYISEQFF
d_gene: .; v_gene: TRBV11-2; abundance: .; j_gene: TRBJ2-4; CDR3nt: TGTGCCAGCAGCTTAGATCGGCAGCTAGCCAAAAACATTCAGTACTTC; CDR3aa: CASSLDRQLAKNIQYF
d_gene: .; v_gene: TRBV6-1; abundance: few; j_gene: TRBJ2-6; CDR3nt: TGTGCCAGCAGTGAAGAGGGGGATGGGGCCAACGTCCCGACTTTC; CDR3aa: CASSEEGDGANVPTF
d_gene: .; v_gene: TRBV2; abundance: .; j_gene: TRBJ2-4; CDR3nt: TGTGCCTCCGGGCCGAAAAACATTCAGTACTTC; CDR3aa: CASGPKNIQYF
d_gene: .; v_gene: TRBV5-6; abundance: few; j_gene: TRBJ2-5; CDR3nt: TGTGCCAGCAGCTTGGGCGCGGGCAGCTTAGAGACCCAGTACTTC; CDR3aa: CASSLGAGSLETQYF
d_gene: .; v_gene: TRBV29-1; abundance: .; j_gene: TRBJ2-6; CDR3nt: TGCAGCGTTGACGAGGGGACTGGGGCCAACGTCCTGACTTTC; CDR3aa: CSVDEGTGANVLTF
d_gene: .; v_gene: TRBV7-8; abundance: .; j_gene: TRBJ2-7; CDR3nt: TGTGCCAGCAGACAAAACGACCGGGAATGGACCGAGCAGTACTTC; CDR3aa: CASRQNDREWTEQYF
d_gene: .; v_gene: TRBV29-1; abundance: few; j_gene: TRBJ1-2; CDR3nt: TGCAGCGTTGATGACAGCTATGGCTACACCTTC; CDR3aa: CSVDDSYGYTF
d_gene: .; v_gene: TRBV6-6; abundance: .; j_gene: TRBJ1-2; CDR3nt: TGTGCCAGCAGTGTCCCGACTCGGGAGCTTTATGGCTACACCTTC; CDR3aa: CASSVPTRELYGYTF
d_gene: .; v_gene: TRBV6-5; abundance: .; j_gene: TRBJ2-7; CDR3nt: TGTGCCAGCAAGATACTGGACTCCTACGAGCAGTACTTC; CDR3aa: CASKILDSYEQYF
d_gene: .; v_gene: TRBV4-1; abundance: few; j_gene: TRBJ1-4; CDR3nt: TGCGCCAGCAGCCAAGGGGTAGGGACCACCGGCGGAAAACTGTTTTTT; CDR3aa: CASSQGVGTTGGKLFF
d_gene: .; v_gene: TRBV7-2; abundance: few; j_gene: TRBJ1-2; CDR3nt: TGTGCCAGCAGCTTAGTCGAGGGGGGCGGCTATGGCTACACCTTC; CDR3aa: CASSLVEGGGYGYTF
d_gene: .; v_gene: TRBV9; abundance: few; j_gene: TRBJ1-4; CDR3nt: TGTGCCAGCAGCGTAGATGGTAATGAAAAACTGTTTTTT; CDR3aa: CASSVDGNEKLFF
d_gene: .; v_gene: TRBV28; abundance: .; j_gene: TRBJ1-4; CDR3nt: TGTGCCAGCACGGGGGTCTCTGAATCAGATGAAAAACTGTTTTTT; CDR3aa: CASTGVSESDEKLFF
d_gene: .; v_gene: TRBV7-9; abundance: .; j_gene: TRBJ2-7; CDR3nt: TGTGCCAGCAGCTTAACCTCGTCGGATAGCTTCTCCTACGAGCAGTACTTC; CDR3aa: CASSLTSSDSFSYEQYF
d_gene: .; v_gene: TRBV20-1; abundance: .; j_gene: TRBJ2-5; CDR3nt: TGCAGTGCTAGATCCAGGGATGTCCAAGAGACCCAGTACTTC; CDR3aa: CSARSRDVQETQYF
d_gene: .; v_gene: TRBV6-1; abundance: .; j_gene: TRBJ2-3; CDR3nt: TGTGCCAGCTATGACTTGTCCGGTTGGGGAGATACGCAGTATTTT; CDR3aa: CASYDLSGWGDTQYF
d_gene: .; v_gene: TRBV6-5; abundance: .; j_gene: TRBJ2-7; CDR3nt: TGTGCCAGCAGTCGTTGGGATCCCTACGAGCAGTACTTC; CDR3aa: CASSRWDPYEQYF
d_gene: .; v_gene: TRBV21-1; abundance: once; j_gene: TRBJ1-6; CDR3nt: TGTGCCAGCAGCAAGTGTTGGGACAGGGGGTCACCCCTCCACTTT; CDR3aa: CASSKCWDRGSPLHF
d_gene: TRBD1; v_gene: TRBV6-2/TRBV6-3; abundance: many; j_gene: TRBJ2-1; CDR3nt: TGTGCCAGCAGTCCCGGGACAGGGCGGTACAATGAGCAGTTCTTC; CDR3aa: CASSPGTGRYNEQFF
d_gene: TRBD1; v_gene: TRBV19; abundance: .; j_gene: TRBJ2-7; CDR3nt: TGTGCCAGTAGCACCGAGGGGACAGCCCGTTTGTACTTC; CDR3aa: CASSTEGTARLYF
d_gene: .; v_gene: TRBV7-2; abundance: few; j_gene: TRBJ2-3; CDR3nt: TGTGCCAGCAGCACAATTCTAGCAGATACGCAGTATTTT; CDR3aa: CASSTILADTQYF